Here is one T cell receptor (beta chain) with its context. This clone's antigen is unknown. Base qualities are missing; no much larger clone stands one base away. This sample was taken from a study of blood T cell repertoires in COVID-19 (dated by TCRdb to the early 2020s). Some background on the complete study: Collaborator samples came from the United States, Italy and Spain and covered acute and convalescent phases of COVID-19. Samples came from the ongoing ImmuneRACE study (first 160 participants) plus 1,254 subjects from 6 global collaborators. The material from the prospective study consisted of cDNA or gDNA derived from T cells, B-cell-depleted T cells, or PBMCs. Deeply sampled blood TCRbeta repertoires from subjects exposed to, actively infected with, or recovered from COVID-19 were included in the dataset. Sample metadata almost always included a de-identified subject ID, COVID-19 status, age in years and sex. A freely available public database, intended as a resource for researchers studying the immune response to SARS-CoV-2, is where the repertoires were released. Where available, HLA class I and class II types were obtained from metadata supplied by the sample provider rather than from assay-based typing. What the study reported, not specific to this receptor: How much clinical and demographic metadata was included differed by source and by participant, and the metadata was provided uncurated.

CDR1 and CDR2, per the germline V gene, are KGHSH and LQKENI. The junction shows trimming of 3 bases on V and 6 bases on J, plus 10 bases between the germline ends. Taken from cysteine to phenylalanine, the CDR3 has 13 residues. Only CDR3 DNA is held: 39 bases, read in frame from base 1. Whole blood was collected in K2EDTA tubes by collaborating institutions according to the institutions' own protocols. For TCRbeta analysis, collaborators shipped samples as frozen whole blood, isolated PBMCs, or DNA extracted from either of those sample types. The immunoSEQ Assay, a bias-controlled multiplex PCR, was used to amplify TCRbeta CDR3 regions from genomic DNA. The authors processed their data as follows. The number of nucleated cells in each sample was estimated by amplification of reference gene primers within the assay. To quantify the absolute abundance of each unique TCRbeta CDR3 rearrangement, sequence reads were collapsed and filtered. For each sample, productive Simpson clonality was calculated by taking the square root of Simpson's diversity index across productive rearrangements. Not all clones reach the TCRdb copy of this immuneACCESS table, which keeps in-frame sequences only. Checked studies attribute under half of the gap to unresolved V genes and leave the rest unexplained. The V and J calls and clone size were taken over from that table, and D and trimming were inferred from the DNA. The table for this sample lists fewer than 250,000 clones; around 80% of them were counted only once. The ten largest clonotypes hold approximately 12% of the sample.

The V gene is TRBV18 and the J gene is TRBJ2-3, and possibly TRBD1, on 5 matching bases. Sequencing was performed on peripheral blood. This clonotype was sampled from a woman aged 35 to 49 with acute or convalescent COVID-19. The CDR3 protein is CASSPGLGDTQYF. The nucleotide sequence is TGTGCCAGCTCACCGGGGCTGGGGGATACGCAGTATTTT.